This T cell receptor beta chain was recovered during a study of PD-1 blockade in mismatch repair-deficient tumors. Study in general: Patients had around 11 mismatch repair-deficient cancer types and were previously treated and progressing. Notes on the study in general: After pembrolizumab, tumor-resident clones rose rapidly, then generally contracted before radiologic responses.

Produced via immunoSEQ multiplex PCR; TCRdb's table is partial and in-frame only. The sample carries roughly 84,000 clones, roughly 80% recorded once. TCRs were sequenced from a few patients responding to pembrolizumab. About this clone itself: Its antigen is not identified.

Germline V lookup: CDR1 LNHDA, CDR2 SQIVND (reference sequence). Germline trimming cut 3 bases from V and 0 bases from J; bases unmatched to any gene: 3. The CDR3 runs 16 residues. The receptor was isolated from an adult with mismatch repair-deficient cancer. The source material was peripheral blood, sampled 12 weeks after starting pembrolizumab. This sequence joins TRBV19 and TRBJ1-3; 9 bases are a match to TRBD1. The CDR3: CASSISGQGSGNTIYF. The CDR3 DNA sequence: TGTGCCAGTAGTATCTCGGGACAGGGCTCTGGAAACACCATATATTTT.